This T cell receptor beta chain was retrieved from a study of cytomegalovirus exposure and HLA in healthy donors. Study results and caveats: HLA alleles showed associations with 16,951 TCR beta sequences in a later analysis, at a 0.05 false discovery rate. There were some 150 TCR beta chains listed as cytomegalovirus-associated. Presence/absence analyses assumed roughly uniform sequencing depth across donors. Upon later analysis, TCR association rates were observed to vary by HLA locus, being highest for DRB1 and lowest for HLA-C.

A remark on this clone: Its antigen is currently unknown.

With 60 Vbeta and 13 Jbeta primers, the PCR was carried out. Sequencing was performed with immunoSEQ multiplex PCR; in TCRdb, only in-frame clones are kept and a portion is missing. The sample contains about 100,000 clones, 78% of which appear only once. The CDR3 contains 14 residues. Deletions cut 0 bases from V and 8 bases from J, with 14 bases between. Germline CDR1 and CDR2: SGHRS and YFSETQ. The chain uses TRBV5-1 and TRBJ1-1; possible D gene TRBD1, 5 bases. This TCR was sampled from a woman aged 55-75 years in good health and CMV-seronegative. The sequenced sample consisted of PBMCs. The CDR3 protein is CASSLDGAGTEAFF. For the CDR3, the DNA is TGCGCCAGCAGCTTGGATGGGGCGGGGACCGAAGCTTTCTTT.